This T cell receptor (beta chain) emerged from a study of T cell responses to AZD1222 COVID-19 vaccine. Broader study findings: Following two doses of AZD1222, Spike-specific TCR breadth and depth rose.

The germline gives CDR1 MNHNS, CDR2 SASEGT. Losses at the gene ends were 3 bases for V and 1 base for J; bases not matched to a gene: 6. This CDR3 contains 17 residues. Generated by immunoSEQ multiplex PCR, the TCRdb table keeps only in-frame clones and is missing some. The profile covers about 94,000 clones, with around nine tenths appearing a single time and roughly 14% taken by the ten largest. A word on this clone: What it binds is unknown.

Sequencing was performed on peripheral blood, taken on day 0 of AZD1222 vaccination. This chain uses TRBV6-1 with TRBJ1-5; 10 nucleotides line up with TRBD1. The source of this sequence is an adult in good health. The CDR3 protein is CASSDRGQGLSNQPQHF. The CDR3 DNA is TGTGCCAGCAGTGATCGGGGACAGGGGTTGAGCAATCAGCCCCAGCATTTT.